Presented here are 13 T cell receptor beta chains from one specimen sequenced in a study of beta chain features in type 1 diabetes. What was sequenced were expressed TCRB transcripts, since all of the isolated RNA had been reverse transcribed. Sequencing used immunoSEQ multiplex PCR; TCRdb keeps in-frame clones, though not all of them. The sample lists hundreds of thousands of clones, roughly 15% seen once, with about 0.086% in the top ten. The sequencing sample was made of naive CD4+ T cells from blood. All receptors derive from a man aged 18 to 29 in good health.

The chain recombines TRBV11-2 with TRBJ2-7; possibly TRBD2 for D (6 bases). CDR1 is SGHAT and CDR2 is FQNNGV in the germline V gene. Trimming cost V 1 base and J 5 bases, with 12 bases left between them. The CDR3 covers 14 residues. The CDR3 sequence: CASSLASAMDEQYF. The DNA for the CDR3 is TGTGCCAGCAGCTTAGCTAGCGCGATGGACGAGCAGTACTTC.

This sequence joins TRBV18 and TRBJ2-7, with D perhaps matching TRBD2 (6 bases). The V end was cut by 1 base, the J end by 1 base, with 8 bases between. Per the germline V gene, CDR1 is KGHSH and CDR2 is LQKENI. This CDR3 has 14 amino acids. The CDR3 DNA reads TGTGCCAGCTCACCACAGGGGAGGTCCTACGAGCAGTACTTC. It translates to CASSPQGRSYEQYF.

Worth noting for this clone: Additional DNA sequences in this sample encode the identical CDR3. The chain joins TRBV5-1 to TRBJ2-5, with TRBD2 matching over 8 bases. J was trimmed by 1 base and V by 0 bases; bases with no gene match: 2. The CDR3 spans 15 residues. CDR1 SGHRS and CDR2 YFSETQ come from the germline V gene. CDR3 coding DNA: TGCGCCAGCAGCTTGGCGGCGGGGGGCCAAGAGACCCAGTACTTC. Residues: CASSLAAGGQETQYF.

This clone was seen a few times. The chain has TRBV4-3 and TRBJ2-1; 10 bases agree with TRBD2. The CDR3 is 16 residues long. Trimming removed 0 bases from V and 9 bases from J; junction bases left unmatched: 8. Germline CDR1 is LGHNA and CDR2 is YSLEER. CDR3: CASSQDERGGRGEQFF. The CDR3 DNA reads TGCGCCAGCAGCCAAGATGAGCGGGGGGGCCGCGGTGAGCAGTTCTTC.

The V call is TRBV16, the J call TRBJ1-5; weak D call: TRBD1 (5 bases). The V gene's germline CDR1 is KGHSY and CDR2 FQNENV. Trimming removed 2 bases from V and 2 bases from J, with 7 bases in between. CDR3 length: 14 amino acids. The CDR3 coding sequence is TGTGCCAGCAGCCAACCGGGGGGCAATCAGCCCCAGCATTTT. The encoded protein is CASSQPGGNQPQHF.

V is TRBV9 and J is TRBJ2-2, with D perhaps given as TRBD1 or TRBD2 (5 bases each). The germline CDR1 and CDR2 sequences are SGDLS and YYNGEE. The ends were cut back, 0 bases at V and 6 bases at J, with 18 bases in the middle. The CDR3 spans 17 residues. CDR3 residues: CASSVGFWDRGSGELFF. The CDR3 bases are TGTGCCAGCAGCGTAGGTTTTTGGGACCGAGGCTCCGGGGAGCTGTTTTTT.

The chain recombines TRBV7-2 with TRBJ2-3; D is unclear. With 3 bases removed from V and 2 bases from J, the gap between germline ends came to 9 bases. The CDR3 spans 14 residues. The germline CDR1 and CDR2 sequences are SGHTA and FQGNSA. CDR3 nucleotide sequence: TGTGCCAGCAGCTTGTCAGTATCCACAGATACGCAGTATTTT. Protein: CASSLSVSTDTQYF.

This clone was recorded only once. The V gene is TRBV28, the J gene TRBJ1-1; D not certain. This CDR3 is built from 12 residues. V shed 11 bases and J shed 4 bases, with 14 bases lying between them. Germline lookup yields CDR1 MDHEN and CDR2 SYDVKM. CDR3 sequence: CASHHEGTEAFF. CDR3 DNA: TGTGCCTCCCATCACGAGGGCACTGAAGCTTTCTTT.

The rearrangement uses TRBV28 and TRBJ2-1; perhaps D is TRBD1 or TRBD2 (5 bases each). V lost 6 bases and J lost 6, with 15 bases in between. Germline CDR1 is MDHEN and CDR2 is SYDVKM. There are 14 residues in the CDR3. The CDR3 DNA is TGTGCCAGCAGCCGAACTTCGAGGGGCAATGAGCAGTTCTTC. Translation: CASSRTSRGNEQFF.

This clone has a handful of counts. V usage is TRBV4-1 and J usage is TRBJ2-1; D is unresolved. CDR1 and CDR2 (germline): MGHRA, YSYEKL. The ends were cut back, 2 bases at V and 6 bases at J, with 17 bases in the middle. The CDR3 is made up of 16 amino acids. CDR3 DNA sequence: TGCGCCAGCAGCCAACCCATACCGGGCCCCCTCAATGAGCAGTTCTTC. Its translation is CASSQPIPGPLNEQFF.

About this clone: Other DNA sequences from this sample encode an identical CDR3 as well. The chain combines TRBV4-1 with TRBJ2-4; D gene uncertain. This CDR3 region has 15 residues. V was trimmed by 1 base and J by 0 bases, leaving 7 bases between them. Germline assignment: CDR1 MGHRA and CDR2 YSYEKL. The CDR3 sequence: CASSQVGLAKNIQYF. The CDR3 DNA reads as TGCGCCAGCAGCCAAGTTGGGCTAGCCAAAAACATTCAGTACTTC.

The V gene is TRBV13, the J gene TRBJ1-6; 7 bases align to TRBD1. The CDR3 covers 14 residues. Germline loops: CDR1 PRHDT, CDR2 FYEKMQ (reference sequence). V was clipped by 3 bases and J by 9 bases; unmatched bases: 5. The CDR3 here is CASSFQGVASPLHF. CDR3 nucleotide sequence: TGTGCCAGCAGCTTTCAGGGGGTTGCTTCACCCCTCCACTTT.

The chain employs TRBV5-1 and TRBJ1-1; D gene ambiguous. Germline-derived CDR1 and CDR2 are SGHRS and YFSETQ. The length of the CDR3 is 13 residues. Trimming shortened V by 4 bases and J by 6 bases, and 13 bases separated the two germline ends. Here the CDR3 DNA reads TGCGCCAGCAGCCCCGCCGTCAGGTCTGAAGCTTTCTTT. This translates into CASSPAVRSEAFF.